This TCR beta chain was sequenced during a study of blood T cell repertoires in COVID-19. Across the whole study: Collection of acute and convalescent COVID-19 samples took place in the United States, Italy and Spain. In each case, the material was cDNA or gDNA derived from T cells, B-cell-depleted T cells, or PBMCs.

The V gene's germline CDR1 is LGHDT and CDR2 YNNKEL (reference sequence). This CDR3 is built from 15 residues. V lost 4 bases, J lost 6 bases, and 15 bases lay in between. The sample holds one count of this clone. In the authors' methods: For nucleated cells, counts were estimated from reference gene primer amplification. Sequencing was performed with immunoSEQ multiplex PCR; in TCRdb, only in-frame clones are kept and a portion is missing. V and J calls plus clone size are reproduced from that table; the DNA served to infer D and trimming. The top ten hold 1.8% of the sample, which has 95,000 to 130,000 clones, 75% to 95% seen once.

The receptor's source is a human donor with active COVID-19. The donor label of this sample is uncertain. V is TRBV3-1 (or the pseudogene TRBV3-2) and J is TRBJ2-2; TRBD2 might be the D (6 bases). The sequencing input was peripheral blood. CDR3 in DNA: TGTGCCAGCAGCCGCCTGCTGGGGGAGGCCGGGGAGCTGTTTTTT. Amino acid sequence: CASSRLLGEAGELFF.